The T cell receptor beta chain under discussion was sequenced for a study of shared clonotypes between healthy human individuals (dated by TCRdb to 2018 to 2020). Regarding the study in general: The cohort comprised a couple of women and a few men aged 18 to 49 years. To estimate repertoire size and how much clonotype sharing occurs between individuals, the study deeply sequenced the blood TCR repertoires of five healthy adults. To increase sequencing depth and limit assay-specific biases, different laboratories used diverse techniques to prepare libraries and sequence TCR repertoires. Between about 0.94 and 8.9 billion PBMCs per donor were obtained by leukapheresis.

The donors were healthy, HIV-negative adults with no recently reported acute infections or vaccinations. Every donor was a Caucasian adult living in Nashville, Tennessee, USA. For unsorted samples, about 90 million PBMCs were counted and genomic DNA was extracted with the QIAamp DNA Blood Mini kit. After blood collection by leukapheresis, PBMCs were isolated using Ficoll-Histopaque density gradient centrifugation and then cryopreserved in the vapor phase of liquid nitrogen. Comment on this clone: Its antigen is not yet known. There are no base qualities to consult, and no much larger clone falls within one base.

TCR CDR3 regions were amplified from genomic DNA by multiplex PCR using the deep immunoSEQ assay. Extracted genomic DNA from each cell subset was spread evenly across all wells of several immunoSEQ 96-well plates, with each plate serving as a replicate. For unsorted PBMC, each replicate PCR was loaded with approximately 330 ng genomic DNA, equivalent to 30,000 or so T cell genomes. Unsorted PBMC genomic DNA was sequenced across ten immunoSEQ deep assay plates. The purified libraries were quantified using a Qubit 3.0 fluorometer, sized with a Bioanalyzer 2100, and then quantified again using the KAPA Library Quantification kit. Every immunoSEQ 96-well plate was sequenced on a separate single-read 150-cycle Illumina NextSeq 550 flow cell. Turning to the authors' computational methods: Because the immunoSEQ output included only junctional sequences and no quality scores, the filtering could not be the same as the filtering used for full-length reads. To assign V/J genes and CDR3, sequences were annotated against IMGT germline references using PyIR, a Python wrapper for IgBLAST v1.9. Reads were filtered out if the reads had weak V/J assignments (E-value above 1e-6), no CDR3, stop codons, out-of-frame junctions, or ambiguous translated residues. V3J clonotypes were defined as sequences sharing the same inferred V gene, J gene, and CDR3 amino acid sequence. Percentage overlap between repertoires was computed as shared unique clonotypes divided by the size of the smaller repertoire. Repertoire richness was assessed with RTK rarefaction, the Chao1 estimator, and Recon v2.1 estimates of unobserved clonotypes. Imported from immuneACCESS, the table was reduced by TCRdb to in-frame sequences with V and J called. These copies leave out some clones; in studies compared against another copy, an unresolved V gene accounts for under half, and the cause of the remainder is not known. V and J calls and clone size are those listed in that table; D and trimming were worked out from the DNA. Across this sample there are about half a million clones, with over 70% seen only once. The top ten clones comprise roughly 13% of the sample.

Its CDR3 holds 16 amino acids, cysteine through phenylalanine. This entry keeps only the CDR3 DNA: 48 bases, framed from base 1. CDR1 and CDR2 are drawn from the germline V gene: SGHVS, FNYEAQ. V is cut back by 5 bases and J by 8 bases, with 13 bases in the junction unmatched. Broad study findings and their caveats: Sampling was restricted to blood, and TCR repertoires in tissue are likely to differ from TCR repertoires in blood. Because the study included a small number of donors, the genetic and exposure-history diversity represented was limited. Based on pairwise subsampling, the degree of clonotype sharing among donors was expected to be affected by sequencing depth.

Recombination joined TRBV7-6 with TRBJ2-1, with 9 bases matching TRBD1. The sample was PBMCs. This receptor was identified in a woman between 40 and 50 years old in good health. Some clones in this sample may be carry-over from other donors' samples. The DNA is as follows: TGTGCCAGCAGCACCAGGCCGGGACAGGGCGTCTATGAGCAGTTCTTC. Its protein reads: CASSTRPGQGVYEQFF. The reference TRBV7-6 and TRBJ2-1 proteins fill in what lies around the CDR3, so the full variable domain reads GAGVSQSPRYKVTKRGQDVALRCDPISGHVSLYWYRQALGQGPEFLTYFNYEAQQDKSGLPNDRFSAERPEGSISTLTIQRTEQRDSAMYRCASSTRPGQGVYEQFFGPGTRLTVL.